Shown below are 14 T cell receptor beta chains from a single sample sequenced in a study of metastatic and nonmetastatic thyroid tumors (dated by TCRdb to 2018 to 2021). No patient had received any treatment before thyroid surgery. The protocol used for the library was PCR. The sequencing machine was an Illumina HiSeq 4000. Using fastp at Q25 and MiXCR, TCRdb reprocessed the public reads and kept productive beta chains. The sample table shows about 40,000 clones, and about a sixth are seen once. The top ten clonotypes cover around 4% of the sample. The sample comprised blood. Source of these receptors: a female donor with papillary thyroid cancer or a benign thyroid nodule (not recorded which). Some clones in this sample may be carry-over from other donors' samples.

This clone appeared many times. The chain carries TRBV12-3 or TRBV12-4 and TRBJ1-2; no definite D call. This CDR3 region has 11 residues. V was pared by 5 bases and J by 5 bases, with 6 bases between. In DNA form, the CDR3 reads TGTGCCAGCAGTCCCGGATATGGCTACACCTTC. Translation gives CASSPGYGYTF.

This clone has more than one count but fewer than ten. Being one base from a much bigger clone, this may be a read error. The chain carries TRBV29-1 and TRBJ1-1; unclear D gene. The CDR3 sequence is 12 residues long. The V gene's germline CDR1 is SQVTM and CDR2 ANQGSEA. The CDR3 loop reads CSVVGGNTEAFF. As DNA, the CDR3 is TGTAGCGTGGTCGGCGGGAACACTGAAGCTTTCTTT.

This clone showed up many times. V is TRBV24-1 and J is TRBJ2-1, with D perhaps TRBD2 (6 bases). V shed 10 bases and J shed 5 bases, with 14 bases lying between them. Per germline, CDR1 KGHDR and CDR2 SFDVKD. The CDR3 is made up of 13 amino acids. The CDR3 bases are TGTGCCACTGCGGGAAATGGGAACAATGAGCAGTTCTTC. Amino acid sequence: CATAGNGNNEQFF.

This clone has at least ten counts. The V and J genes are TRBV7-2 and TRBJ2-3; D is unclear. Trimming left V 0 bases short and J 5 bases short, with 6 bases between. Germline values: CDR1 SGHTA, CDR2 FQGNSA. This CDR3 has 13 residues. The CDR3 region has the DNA TGTGCCAGCAGCTTAGCGACCGGAGATACGCAGTATTTT. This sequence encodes CASSLATGDTQYF. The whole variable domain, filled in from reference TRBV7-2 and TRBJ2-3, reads GAGVSQSPSNKVTEKGKDVELRCDPISGHTALYWYRQSLGQGLEFLIYFQGNSAPDKSGLPSDRFSAERTGGSVSTLTIQRTQQEDSAVYLCASSLATGDTQYFGPGTRLTVL.

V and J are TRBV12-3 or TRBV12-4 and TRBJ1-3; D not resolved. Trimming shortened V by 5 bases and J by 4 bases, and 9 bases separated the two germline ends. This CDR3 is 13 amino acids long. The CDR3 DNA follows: TGTGCCAGCAGTCTGGATCGGGGAAACACCATATATTTT. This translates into CASSLDRGNTIYF.

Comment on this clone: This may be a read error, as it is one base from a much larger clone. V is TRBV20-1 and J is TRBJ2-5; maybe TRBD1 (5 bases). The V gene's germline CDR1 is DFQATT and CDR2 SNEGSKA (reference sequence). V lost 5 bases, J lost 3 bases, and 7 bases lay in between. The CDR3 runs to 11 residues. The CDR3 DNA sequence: TGCAGTGCTGGCAGGGAAGAGACCCAGTACTTC. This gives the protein CSAGREETQYF.

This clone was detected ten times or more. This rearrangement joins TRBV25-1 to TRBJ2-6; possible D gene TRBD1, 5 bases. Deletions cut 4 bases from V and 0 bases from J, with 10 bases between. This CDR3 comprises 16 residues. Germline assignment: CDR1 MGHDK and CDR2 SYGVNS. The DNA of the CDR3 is TGTGCCAGCAGTGGGACACGCCGCTCTGGGGCCAACGTCCTGACTTTC. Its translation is CASSGTRRSGANVLTF.

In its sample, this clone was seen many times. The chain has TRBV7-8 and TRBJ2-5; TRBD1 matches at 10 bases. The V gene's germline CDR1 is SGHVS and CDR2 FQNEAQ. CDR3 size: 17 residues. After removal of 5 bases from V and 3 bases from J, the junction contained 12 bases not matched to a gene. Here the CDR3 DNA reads TGTGCCAGCAGCCCGAGGGACAGGGGTTATATGGAAGAGACCCAGTACTTC. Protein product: CASSPRDRGYMEETQYF.

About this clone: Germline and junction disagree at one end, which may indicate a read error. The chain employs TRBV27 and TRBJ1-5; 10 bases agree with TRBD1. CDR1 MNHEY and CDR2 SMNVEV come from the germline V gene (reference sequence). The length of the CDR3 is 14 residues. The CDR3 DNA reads TGTGCCAGCAGGACGGGACAGGGGAATCAGACCCAGCATTTT. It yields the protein CASRTGQGNQTQHF.

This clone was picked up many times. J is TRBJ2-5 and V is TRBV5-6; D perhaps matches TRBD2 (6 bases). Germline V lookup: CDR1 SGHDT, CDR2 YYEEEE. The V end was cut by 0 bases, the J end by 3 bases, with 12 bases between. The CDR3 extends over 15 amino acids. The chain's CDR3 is CASSLGVLAEETQYF. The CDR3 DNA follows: TGTGCCAGCAGCTTGGGAGTACTAGCTGAAGAGACCCAGTACTTC.

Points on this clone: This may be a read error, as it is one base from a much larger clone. CDR3 sequence: CASNQMGWGLETQYF. The CDR3, as DNA: TGTGCCAGCAACCAAATGGGGTGGGGGCTGGAGACCCAGTACTTC. The chain has TRBV5-4 and TRBJ2-5, with D possibly TRBD1 on 6 matching bases. The V and J ends lost 6 bases and 5 bases respectively, with 20 bases between them. The CDR3 contains 15 residues. Looked up from germline, CDR1 is SGHNT and CDR2 is YYREEE (reference sequence).

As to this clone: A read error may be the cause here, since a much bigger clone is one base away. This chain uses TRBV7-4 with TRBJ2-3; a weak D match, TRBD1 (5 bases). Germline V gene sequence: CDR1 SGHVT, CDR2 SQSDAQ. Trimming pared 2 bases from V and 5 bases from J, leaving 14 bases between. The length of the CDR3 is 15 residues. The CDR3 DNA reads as TGTGCCAGCAGCTTAACGCTACAGGCGGTAGATACGCAGTATTTT. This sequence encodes CASSLTLQAVDTQYF.

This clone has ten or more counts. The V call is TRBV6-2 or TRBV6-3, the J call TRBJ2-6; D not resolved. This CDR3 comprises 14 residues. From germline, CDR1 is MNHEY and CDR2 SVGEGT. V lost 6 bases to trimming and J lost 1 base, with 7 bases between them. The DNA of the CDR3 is TGTGCCAGCAGCCTTGGTTCTGGGGCCAACGTCCTGACTTTC. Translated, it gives CASSLGSGANVLTF.

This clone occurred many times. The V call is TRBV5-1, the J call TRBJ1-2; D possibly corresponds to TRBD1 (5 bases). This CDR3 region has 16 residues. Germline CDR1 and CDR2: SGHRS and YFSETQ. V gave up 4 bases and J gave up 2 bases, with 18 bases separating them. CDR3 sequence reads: CASSASRGAGNYGYTF. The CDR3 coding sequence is TGCGCCAGCAGCGCCTCGAGAGGGGCAGGCAACTATGGCTACACCTTC.